This T cell receptor (beta chain) is drawn from a study of CD8 T cells in Susac syndrome (dated by TCRdb to 2018 to 2020). Context from the whole study: Among the sequenced Susac syndrome patients, about 6 had clinically active disease and 8 or 9 were in clinical remission. Whether CD8+ T cell activation and differentiation in Susac syndrome was antigen driven was tested using repertoire sequencing. At blood withdrawal, Susac syndrome patients were either therapy-naive, taking corticosteroids (in some cases with IVIg as well), or taking IVIg alone.

CDR1 and CDR2 are read off the germline V gene as SGHTA and FQGNSA. From the cysteine up to the phenylalanine, the CDR3 has a length of 13 residues. The DNA shown is the 39-base CDR3, in frame from base 1. V has 5 bases trimmed and J has 7 bases trimmed; junction bases matching no gene number 8. What the work shows at the level of the full study, not this receptor alone: The number of individuals in the TCR sequencing and HLA analysis was acknowledged as relatively small. No clonal expansion was detected in the CD4+ T cell repertoire of Susac syndrome patients.

RNA was extracted using the RNeasy kit, and 0.5 to 1 microgram was reverse transcribed with random hexamers. TCR beta CDR3 regions were amplified with the immunoSEQ multiplex PCR assay covering 54 Vbeta and 13 Jbeta segments. To correct PCR amplification bias, a synthetic template baseline was used for both primer optimization and computational correction. Per the source publication's procedure: Reads were annotated to V, D and J genes according to IMGT and were analyzed with immunoSEQ Analyzer, with only productive sequences retained. To calculate clonality, Shannon entropy was normalized by log2 of the number of productive unique sequences and then subtracted from one. For each patient and control, public and private clones were evaluated among the 100 most prevalent clones. Clones were defined as Susac-specific if absent from the healthy and MS cohorts, from approximately 1,100 published viral clones and from other ImmuneACCESS disease sequences. Using fastp at Q25 and MiXCR, TCRdb reprocessed the public reads and kept productive beta chains. Duplicate CDR3 protein sequences are folded into a single record with the most common DNA and genes. TCRdb's processing, not the authors' own work, is the source of the V and J calls. This sample lists over 150,000 distinct CDR3 sequences; roughly 94% were detected once. The ten largest clones capture 0.099% of the sample.

Peripheral blood CD8+ and CD4+ T cells from healthy donors, Susac syndrome patients and multiple sclerosis patients were profiled by high-throughput TCR beta sequencing. The Susac syndrome patients fulfilled recently defined diagnostic criteria for definite or probable disease. Bulk CD8+ and CD4+ T cells were purified magnetically by negative isolation, whereas CD8+ TEMRA cells were enriched by FACS. Blood was collected in EDTA tubes and processed within 24 hours, with PBMCs isolated through density gradient centrifugation. PBMCs destined for TCR sequencing were cryopreserved in liquid nitrogen and later thawed in a 37 °C water bath. Purity of sorted or isolated CD4+, CD8+ and CD8+ TEMRA cells was at least 90%. Turning to this clonotype: Its antigen remains unidentified. It has no much larger one-base neighbor in the sample; base qualities were not kept.

This clonotype was obtained from a human donor with Susac syndrome. The chain links TRBV7-2 with TRBJ2-7, and TRBD2 matches 7 of the central bases. What was sequenced was CD4+ T cells from PBMCs. The CDR3 protein sequence reads: CASSRAGVGEQYF. The nucleotide sequence reads as follows: TGTGCCAGCAGCCGGGCGGGGGTAGGAGAGCAGTACTTC.